This TCR beta chain derives from a study of blood T cell repertoires in COVID-19. About the study: Samples came from the United States, Italy and Spain, spanning acute and convalescent COVID-19. The analysed material was cDNA or gDNA that came from T cells, B-cell-depleted T cells, or PBMCs.

This clone was detected only a few times. Authors' analysis steps: Amplification of reference gene primers provided the estimated nucleated cell counts. Sequenced by immunoSEQ multiplex PCR; TCRdb stores in-frame clones only, minus some. V and J calls and clone size are as listed in that table; D and trimming were resolved from the DNA. This sample has some 120,000 clones, with 70% to 90% found just once. This CDR3 contains 15 residues. Germline V gene sequence: CDR1 MDHEN, CDR2 SYDVKM. Trimming removed 3 bases at V and 4 bases at J, with 13 bases between. The specimen sequenced was peripheral blood. This receptor was taken from a woman between 45 and 65 years old with acute or convalescent COVID-19. V and J are TRBV28 and TRBJ1-5; TRBD1 is a possible D gene (6 bases). CDR3 sequence reads: CASSFSGTSNQPQHF. As DNA, the CDR3 is TGTGCCAGCAGTTTCTCGGGGACATCGAATCAGCCCCAGCATTTT.